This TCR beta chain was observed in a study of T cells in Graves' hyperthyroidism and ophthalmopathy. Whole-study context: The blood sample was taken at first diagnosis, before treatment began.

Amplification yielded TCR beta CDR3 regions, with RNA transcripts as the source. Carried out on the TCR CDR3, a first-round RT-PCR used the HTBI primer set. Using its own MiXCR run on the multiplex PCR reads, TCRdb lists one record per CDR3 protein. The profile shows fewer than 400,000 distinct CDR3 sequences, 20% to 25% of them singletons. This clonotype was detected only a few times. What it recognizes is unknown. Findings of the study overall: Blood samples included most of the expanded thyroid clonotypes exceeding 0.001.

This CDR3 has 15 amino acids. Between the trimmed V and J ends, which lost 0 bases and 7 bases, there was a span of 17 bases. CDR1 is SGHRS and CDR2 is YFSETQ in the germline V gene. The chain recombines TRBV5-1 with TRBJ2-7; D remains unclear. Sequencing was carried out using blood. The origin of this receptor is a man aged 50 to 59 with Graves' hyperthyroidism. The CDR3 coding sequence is TGCGCCAGCAGCTTGGGGTCCGCTGAGGTCTGGGAGCAGTACTTC. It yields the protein CASSLGSAEVWEQYF.